This T cell receptor beta chain was recorded in a study of shared clonotypes between healthy human individuals. This table comes from immunoSEQ multiplex PCR, and its TCRdb copy is limited to in-frame clones, with some not included. This table holds millions of clones, approximately 95% found once. The V gene end was trimmed by 4 bases and the J gene end by 5 bases; junction bases not matched to a gene: 4. Germline values: CDR1 MDHEN, CDR2 SYDVKM. CDR3 size: 15 residues. The sample consisted of naive CD4+ T cells sorted from blood. Subset here: CD45RA+ positively selected. This chain joins TRBV28 and TRBJ2-7, with 14 bases matching TRBD2. This TCR was recovered from a man in his late teens or twenties in good health. This CDR3 reads CASSSPGLAGDEQYF. CDR3 DNA: TGTGCCAGCAGTTCCCCGGGACTAGCGGGAGACGAGCAGTACTTC. Supplemented by reference TRBV28 and TRBJ2-7, the full variable domain reads DVKVTQSSRYLVKRTGEKVFLECVQDMDHENMFWYRQDPGLGLRLIYFSYDVKMKEKGDIPEGYSVSREKKERFSLILESASTNQTSMYLCASSSPGLAGDEQYFGPGTRLTVT.